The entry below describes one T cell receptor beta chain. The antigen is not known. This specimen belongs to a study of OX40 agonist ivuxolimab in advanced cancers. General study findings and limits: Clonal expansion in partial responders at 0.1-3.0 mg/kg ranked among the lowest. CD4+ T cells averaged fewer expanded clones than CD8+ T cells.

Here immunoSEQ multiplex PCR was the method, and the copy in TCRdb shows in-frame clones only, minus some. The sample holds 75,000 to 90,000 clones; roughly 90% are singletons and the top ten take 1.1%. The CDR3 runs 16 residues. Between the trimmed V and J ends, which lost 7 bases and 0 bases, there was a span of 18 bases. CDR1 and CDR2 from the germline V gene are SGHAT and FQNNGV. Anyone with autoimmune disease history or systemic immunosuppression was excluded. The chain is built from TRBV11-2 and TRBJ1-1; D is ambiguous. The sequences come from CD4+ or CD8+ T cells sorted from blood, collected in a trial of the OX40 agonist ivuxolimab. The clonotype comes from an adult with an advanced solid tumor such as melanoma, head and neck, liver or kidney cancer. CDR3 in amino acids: CASNYLGSLMNTEAFF. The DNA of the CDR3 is TGTGCCAGCAACTATCTCGGAAGCCTCATGAACACTGAAGCTTTCTTT.